The 12 T cell receptor beta chains listed next were all sequenced from one sample in a study of HIV-infected patients and healthy controls. Whole blood was used without fractionation, so all unsorted peripheral T cells were included. Reverse transcription used around 500 ng RNA and constant-region primers for alpha and beta. Alpha and beta chain libraries were made separately by chain-specific third strand synthesis with multiplexing indices. TCRdb independently ran MiXCR on the 5' RACE reads; one entry per CDR3 protein. The sample yields 12,000 or so distinct CDR3 sequences, just over 5% seen once. The specimen sequenced was blood. All receptors come from an adult in good health.

This clonotype was recorded at least ten times. The V call is TRBV5-1, the J call TRBJ2-3, with TRBD2 as a possible D gene (7 bases). Germline V gives CDR1 SGHRS, CDR2 YFSETQ. V was trimmed by 6 bases and J by 2 bases, leaving 16 bases between them. The CDR3 contains 15 residues. The CDR3 nucleotides read TGCGCCAGCACCCGGGGGCGGGGGCCCACAGATACGCAGTATTTT. Its protein is CASTRGRGPTDTQYF. The whole variable domain, remainder taken from reference TRBV5-1 and TRBJ2-3, is KAGVTQTPRYLIKTRGQQVTLSCSPISGHRSVSWYQQTPGQGLQFLFEYFSETQRNKGNFPGRFSGRQFSNSRSEMNVSTLELGDSALYLCASTRGRGPTDTQYFGPGTRLTVL.

The J gene is TRBJ2-5, the V gene TRBV7-2; 12 nucleotides agree with TRBD2. Germline lookup yields CDR1 SGHTA and CDR2 FQGNSA. There are 14 residues in the CDR3. With 5 bases clipped from V and 6 bases from J, the junction kept 4 bases outside the gene matches. The CDR3 is CASSRGLAGKTQYF. CDR3 DNA sequence: TGTGCCAGCAGCCGCGGACTAGCGGGGAAGACCCAGTACTTC.

This clonotype was counted at least ten times. V usage is TRBV25-1 and J usage is TRBJ1-2, with D tentatively TRBD1 (5 bases). Trimming cost V 0 bases and J 7 bases, with 12 bases left between them. Germline V CDR1 and CDR2: MGHDK, SYGVNS. This CDR3 has 14 residues. CDR3 residues: CASSEYSGGVGYTF. CDR3 sequence (DNA): TGTGCCAGCAGTGAATATTCGGGGGGAGTTGGCTACACCTTC.

This clonotype was recorded many times. V is TRBV3-1 and J is TRBJ2-1, with TRBD1 matching over 10 bases. Germline lookup yields CDR1 LGHDT and CDR2 YNNKEL (reference sequence). With V trimmed by 3 bases and J by 5 bases, 7 bases remained unmatched. The CDR3 is 16 amino acids. In DNA form, the CDR3 reads TGTGCCAGCAGCCACCCAGGGACAGGGGCAAACAATGAGCAGTTCTTC. As protein: CASSHPGTGANNEQFF.

By sample fraction, this clonotype is medium-sized (0.01 to 0.1%). J is TRBJ1-1 and V is TRBV6-5; D may be TRBD1 (5 bases). Germline V gives CDR1 MNHEY, CDR2 SVGAGI. V lost 0 bases and J 4 bases, leaving 9 bases between the germline ends. The CDR3 runs 14 residues. As DNA, the CDR3 is TGTGCCAGCAGTTACTCCGTCGGGGCCACTGAAGCTTTCTTT. Amino acid sequence: CASSYSVGATEAFF.

This clonotype was counted ten times or more. The chain uses TRBV11-2 and TRBJ2-3, with 7 bases fitting TRBD1. The CDR3 is 16 residues long. Trimming at V came to 7 bases and at J to 2 bases, leaving 12 bases not matched to a gene. Germline CDR1 reads SGHAT; CDR2 reads FQNNGV. CDR3 amino acids: CASIDKNRGFTDTQYF. The DNA for the CDR3 is TGTGCCAGCATCGATAAGAACAGGGGCTTCACAGATACGCAGTATTTT. Drawing the rest from reference TRBV11-2 and TRBJ2-3, the complete variable domain is EAGVAQSPRYKIIEKRQSVAFWCNPISGHATLYWYQQILGQGPKLLIQFQNNGVVDDSQLPKDRFSAERLKGVDSTLKIQPAKLEDSAVYLCASIDKNRGFTDTQYFGPGTRLTVL.

This clonotype was recorded many times. The chain joins TRBV15 to TRBJ1-1, with 7 bases matching TRBD1. In germline, CDR1 is LNHNV, CDR2 YYDKDF (reference sequence). Germline trimming cut 0 bases from V and 6 bases from J; bases unmatched to any gene: 7. The CDR3 totals 15 residues. CDR3: CATSRDSKGAPEAFF. The CDR3 DNA follows: TGTGCCACCAGCAGAGATTCCAAGGGGGCTCCTGAAGCTTTCTTT.

This clonotype was counted many times. V usage is TRBV6-5 and J usage is TRBJ2-7; D is perhaps TRBD1 or TRBD2 (5 bases each). This CDR3 is 16 amino acids long. Per germline, CDR1 MNHEY and CDR2 SVGAGI. Trimming removed 2 bases at V and 0 bases at J, with 14 bases between. The CDR3 reads CASSYMGTGVSYEQYF. The CDR3, as DNA: TGTGCCAGCAGTTACATGGGGACCGGTGTCTCCTACGAGCAGTACTTC.

This clonotype was recorded many times. V and J are TRBV6-2 or TRBV6-3 and TRBJ2-6; 7 nucleotides align to TRBD1. The V and J ends lost 5 bases and 0 bases, in that order; junction bases with no gene match: 13. This CDR3 region has 19 residues. Germline V gene data show CDR1 as MNHEY and CDR2 as SVGEGT. The CDR3 bases are TGTGCCAGCAGTCCGATTGACAGGGTGCCTCTCTCTGGGGCCAACGTCCTGACTTTC. Translating it yields CASSPIDRVPLSGANVLTF.

This clonotype counts as medium-sized (0.01 to 0.1%). The chain joins TRBV2 to TRBJ2-3, with D perhaps assigned TRBD1 or TRBD2 (6 bases each). The germline V gene has CDR1 SNHLY and CDR2 FYNNEI. V lost 4 bases, J lost 1 base, and 30 bases lay in between. The CDR3 sequence is 21 residues long. The CDR3 protein is CASSATLTAFWGARGTDTQYF. CDR3 in DNA: TGTGCCAGCAGTGCCACCCTTACTGCGTTCTGGGGGGCCAGAGGCACAGATACGCAGTATTTT.

This clonotype is medium-sized in the sample. This sequence joins TRBV13 and TRBJ1-2; TRBD1 is a possible D gene (5 bases). There are 15 residues in the CDR3. Germline-derived CDR1 and CDR2 are PRHDT and FYEKMQ (reference sequence). V was clipped by 5 bases and J by 4 bases, with 17 bases between them. The CDR3 DNA follows: TGTGCCAGCAGCCCATCCCGATGGGGGGGCTATGGCTACACCTTC. Translated, it gives CASSPSRWGGYGYTF.

This clonotype is termed medium-sized. The chain is built from TRBV6-4 and TRBJ2-1; 8 bases align to TRBD2. Germline loops: CDR1 MRHNA, CDR2 SNTAGT. Trimming cost V 0 bases and J 7 bases; bases outside gene matches: 11. The CDR3 consists of 17 residues. The CDR3, as DNA: TGTGCCAGCAGTGACTCTTTCGGGGGGGCCGTCGGGAATGAGCAGTTCTTC. This codes for CASSDSFGGAVGNEQFF.